The entry below describes one TCR beta chain. The sample belongs to a study of blood T cell repertoires in COVID-19. Study at large: From the United States, Italy and Spain came samples of acute and convalescent COVID-19. The analysed material was cDNA or gDNA that came from T cells, B-cell-depleted T cells, or PBMCs.

Original analysis: Nucleated cell number was recorded as an estimate derived from reference gene primer amplification. Sequencing used immunoSEQ multiplex PCR; TCRdb keeps in-frame clones, though not all of them. V, J and clone size derive from that table, while D and trimming were established from the DNA sequence. The table lists 70,000 to 85,000 clones, 70% to 90% of them singletons, with more than 2.5% in the top ten. Per the germline V gene, CDR1 is SEHNR and CDR2 is FQNEAQ (reference sequence). V lost 7 bases and J lost 6, with 6 bases in between. This CDR3 region has 11 residues. The chain is built from TRBV7-9 and TRBJ2-2; no definite D call. The source of this sequence is a man between 65 and 79 years old with active or convalescent COVID-19. The sequencing sample was made of peripheral blood. This CDR3 is CASTRAGELFF. The DNA for the CDR3 is TGTGCCAGCACCCGGGCCGGGGAGCTGTTTTTT.